This note documents a single TCR beta chain sequence. Which antigen it targets is not known. Base qualities are not recorded, but no much larger clone differs from it by a single base. Library creation used the immunoSEQ multiplex PCR assay. Imported from immuneACCESS, the table was reduced by TCRdb to in-frame sequences with V and J called. These copies leave out some clones; in studies compared against another copy, an unresolved V gene accounts for under half, and the cause of the remainder is not known. The sample table lists hundreds of thousands of clones, 75% to 80% of them with a count of one. The leading ten clones occupy more than 0.01% of the sample. These data belong to a study of shared T cell receptors in the human thymus (dated by TCRdb to the early 2020s). Looking at the study overall: The study examined how the human thymus generates shared, self-reactive T-cell receptor alpha chains.

V sheds 6 bases and J sheds 4 bases, leaving 12 bases between their ends. Inclusive of the bounding cysteine and phenylalanine, the CDR3 is 13 residues long. The sequence is cut down to CDR3 DNA, 39 bases in frame from base 1. In the germline V gene (reference sequence), CDR1 corresponds to SEHNR and CDR2 to FQNEAQ. The same sample was also used in a study of human thymus T cells. That second publication adds: Immunologically healthy infants undergoing open corrective cardiac surgery for congenital heart defects in Finland were used as donors. Thymus tissue was obtained as surgical resects removed during corrective cardiac surgery. Both the thymic and the peripheral blood repertoires appeared to show biased V and J gene segment usage. Highly overlapping thymic TCR repertoires among unrelated individuals were reported in the related research. TCR alpha and beta repertoires from roughly eight infant thymus samples and a few related peripheral blood samples were characterized in the study. Donor ages ranging from about 7 to 244 days were recorded, and roughly six male and a couple of female infants were included in the cohort. Thymocytes were released mechanically from tissue and stored at -70 °C as pellets of roughly 9-32 million cells. A QIAsymphony instrument was used to extract genomic DNA from frozen cell pellets. The immunoSEQ multiplex PCR assay was used to amplify the TCRB and TCRAD loci from a standardized quantity of quality-controlled genomic DNA. The amplicons spanned the V(D)J region and were long enough to cover the CDR3 and allow V and J genes to be identified. The commercial immunoSEQ service was used to sequence amplicons on an Illumina platform. Primer bias and sequencing errors were corrected as previously described, and TCRAD and TCRB were defined on the basis of the IMGT database. The repertoires were analysed using immunoSEQ Analyzer 3.0 and VDJTools for basic statistics, V/J segment usage, diversity estimates, rarefaction and pairwise overlap. Diversity was estimated with Chao1, ChaoE, Efron-Thisted, Shannon and inverse Simpson indices, and also on datasets down-sampled to the smallest sample. Repertoire overlap used strict matching of CDR3 nucleotide sequence, V gene and J gene, with Jaccard-based multidimensional scaling clustering. Thymus samples yielded on average around 850,000 unique TCRB clonotypes, compared with around 84,000 from blood samples.

This TCR came from a boy in the first two years of life with a congenital heart defect. Donor details come from another sample of the same person, matched by shared clones. The chain is assembled from TRBV7-9 and TRBJ2-5; a tentative D match to TRBD2 spans 6 bases. Source material: thymocytes. CDR3 protein: CASSSLGGETQYF. The nucleotides read TGTGCCAGCAGTTCCCTGGGGGGAGAGACCCAGTACTTC.